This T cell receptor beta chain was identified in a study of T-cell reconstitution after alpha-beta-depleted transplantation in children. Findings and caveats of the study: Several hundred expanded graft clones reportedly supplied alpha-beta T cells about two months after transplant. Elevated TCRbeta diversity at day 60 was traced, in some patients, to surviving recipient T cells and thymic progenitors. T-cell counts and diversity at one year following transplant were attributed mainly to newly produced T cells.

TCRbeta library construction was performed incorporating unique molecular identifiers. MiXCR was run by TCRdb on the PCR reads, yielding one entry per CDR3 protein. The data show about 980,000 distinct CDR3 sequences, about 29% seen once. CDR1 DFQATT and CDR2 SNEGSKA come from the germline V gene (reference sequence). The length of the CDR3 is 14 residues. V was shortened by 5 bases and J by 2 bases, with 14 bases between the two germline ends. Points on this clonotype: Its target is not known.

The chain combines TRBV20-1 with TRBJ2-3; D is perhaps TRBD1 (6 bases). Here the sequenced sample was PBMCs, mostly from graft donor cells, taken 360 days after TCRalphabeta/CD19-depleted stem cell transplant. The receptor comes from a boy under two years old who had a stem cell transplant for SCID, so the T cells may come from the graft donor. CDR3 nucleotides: TGCAGTGCTGATAAATGGGACAACACAGATACGCAGTATTTT. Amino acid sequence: CSADKWDNTDTQYF.